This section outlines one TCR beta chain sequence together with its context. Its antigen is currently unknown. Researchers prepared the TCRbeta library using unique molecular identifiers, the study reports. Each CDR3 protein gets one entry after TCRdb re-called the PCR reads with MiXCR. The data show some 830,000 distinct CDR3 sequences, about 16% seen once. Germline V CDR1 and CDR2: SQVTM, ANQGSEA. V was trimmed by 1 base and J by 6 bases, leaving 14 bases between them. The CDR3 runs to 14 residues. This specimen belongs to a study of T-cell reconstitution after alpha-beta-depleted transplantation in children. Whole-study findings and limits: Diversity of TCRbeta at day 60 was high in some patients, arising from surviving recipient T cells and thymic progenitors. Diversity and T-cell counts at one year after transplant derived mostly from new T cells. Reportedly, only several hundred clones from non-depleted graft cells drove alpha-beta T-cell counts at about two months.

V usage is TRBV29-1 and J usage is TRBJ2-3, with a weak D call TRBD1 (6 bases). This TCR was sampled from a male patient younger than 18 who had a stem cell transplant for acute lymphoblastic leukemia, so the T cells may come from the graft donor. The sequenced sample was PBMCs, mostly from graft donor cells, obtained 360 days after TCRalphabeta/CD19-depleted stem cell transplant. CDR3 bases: TGCAGCGTTGAAGGTTGGGCAGGGGAGGATACGCAGTATTTT. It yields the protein CSVEGWAGEDTQYF.